This TCR beta chain derives from a study of cytomegalovirus exposure and HLA in healthy donors. As concerns this clone: The antigen remains unidentified.

Whole-study results and caveats: Earlier analysis yielded a pattern in which most TCR beta V segments were productive about 87% or about 30% of the time.

Vbeta (60) and Jbeta (13) primers were used in the PCR. Data came from immunoSEQ multiplex PCR; TCRdb stores just in-frame clones and leaves some out. Among roughly 140,000 clones listed, about three fifths were seen once. The TCR sequence derives from a woman aged 25 to 39 in good health and CMV-seropositive. Input material: PBMCs.

Written as DNA, the CDR3 is TGTGCCAGCAGCCTCGGGGTTCCCGGGGAGCTGTTTTTT. Its protein is CASSLGVPGELFF. The J gene is TRBJ2-2, the V gene TRBV28, with D perhaps TRBD2 (5 bases). The ends were cut back, 6 bases at V and 6 bases at J, with 11 bases in the middle. This CDR3 is built from 13 residues. Germline V gives CDR1 MDHEN, CDR2 SYDVKM.